The rows below give T cell receptor beta chains drawn from one sample of a study of OX40 agonist ivuxolimab in advanced cancers. Produced via immunoSEQ multiplex PCR; TCRdb's table is partial and in-frame only. The sample comprises around 90,000 clones, around 90% of which are singletons, and more than 0.25% rests with the top ten. The sample in question was CD4+ or CD8+ T cells sorted from blood, obtained in a trial of the OX40 agonist ivuxolimab. These receptors were taken from an adult with an advanced solid tumor such as melanoma, head and neck, liver or kidney cancer. Each CDR3 is given with its conserved first and last residue. A D gene is named only where the DNA matches it firmly. A row's size may be missing; if present it is once, few, many or a size class.

clone size: -
V gene: TRBV9
D gene: -
J gene: TRBJ2-7
CDR3 protein: CASSGKTAQGYEQYF
CDR3 DNA: TGTGCCAGCAGCGGAAAGACAGCCCAGGGGTACGAGCAGTACTTC

clone size: -
V gene: TRBV4-1
D gene: -
J gene: TRBJ1-5
CDR3 protein: CASSQPKGGLSGGAPQHF
CDR3 DNA: TGCGCCAGCAGCCAACCCAAGGGGGGTCTATCGGGGGGAGCGCCCCAGCATTTT

clone size: -
V gene: TRBV29-1
D gene: -
J gene: TRBJ2-7
CDR3 protein: CSAEGRAPYEQYF
CDR3 DNA: TGCAGCGCCGAGGGGCGGGCCCCCTACGAGCAGTACTTC

clone size: once
V gene: TRBV27
D gene: TRBD1
J gene: TRBJ2-4
CDR3 protein: CASSSRTGTGDLRGNIQYF
CDR3 DNA: TGTGCCAGCAGTTCGAGAACCGGGACAGGGGATCTACGAGGAAACATTCAGTACTTC

clone size: -
V gene: TRBV6-5
D gene: -
J gene: TRBJ1-3
CDR3 protein: CASSPFPGNTIYF
CDR3 DNA: TGTGCCAGCAGTCCATTCCCTGGAAACACCATATATTTT

clone size: -
V gene: TRBV6-5
D gene: -
J gene: TRBJ2-7
CDR3 protein: CASSSPDGSSYEQYF
CDR3 DNA: TGTGCCAGCAGTTCCCCGGACGGAAGCTCCTACGAGCAGTACTTC

clone size: -
V gene: TRBV29-1
D gene: -
J gene: TRBJ2-3
CDR3 protein: CSVLNTDTQYF
CDR3 DNA: TGCAGCGTCCTTAATACAGATACGCAGTATTTT

clone size: -
V gene: TRBV6-5
D gene: -
J gene: TRBJ1-6
CDR3 protein: CASSSSIVGNSPLHF
CDR3 DNA: TGTGCCAGCAGTTCCTCCATTGTGGGGAATTCACCCCTCCACTTT

clone size: -
V gene: TRBV6-5
D gene: -
J gene: TRBJ2-3
CDR3 protein: CASSSHRYTDTQYF
CDR3 DNA: TGTGCCAGCAGCTCCCACAGATACACAGATACGCAGTATTTT

clone size: -
V gene: TRBV30
D gene: -
J gene: TRBJ1-1
CDR3 protein: CAYSSWGNTEAFF
CDR3 DNA: TGTGCCTACTCGTCATGGGGAAACACTGAAGCTTTCTTT

clone size: -
V gene: TRBV30
D gene: TRBD1
J gene: TRBJ1-1
CDR3 protein: CAWDGQGHTEAFF
CDR3 DNA: TGTGCCTGGGATGGACAGGGCCACACTGAAGCTTTCTTT

clone size: -
V gene: TRBV6-4
D gene: -
J gene: TRBJ1-4
CDR3 protein: CASSDSGKSNEKLFF
CDR3 DNA: TGTGCCAGCAGTGACTCGGGAAAGTCTAATGAAAAACTGTTTTTT

clone size: -
V gene: TRBV29-1
D gene: TRBD2
J gene: TRBJ2-2
CDR3 protein: CSGKRGGNTGELFF
CDR3 DNA: TGCAGCGGGAAGCGGGGGGGCAACACCGGGGAGCTGTTTTTT

clone size: -
V gene: TRBV7-3
D gene: -
J gene: TRBJ2-5
CDR3 protein: CASSPSGGRETQYF
CDR3 DNA: TGTGCCAGCAGCCCGTCCGGGGGACGGGAGACCCAGTACTTC

clone size: few
V gene: TRBV6-5
D gene: TRBD1
J gene: TRBJ1-5
CDR3 protein: CASALGGQRNQPQHF
CDR3 DNA: TGTGCCAGCGCCCTGGGGGGACAGCGGAATCAGCCCCAGCATTTT

clone size: -
V gene: TRBV5-6
D gene: -
J gene: TRBJ2-3
CDR3 protein: CASSPEVRGASTDTQYF
CDR3 DNA: TGTGCCAGCAGCCCGGAGGTGAGGGGGGCAAGCACAGATACGCAGTATTTT

clone size: once
V gene: TRBV21-1
D gene: -
J gene: TRBJ2-4
CDR3 protein: CASSARKLPLAKNIQYF
CDR3 DNA: TGTGCCAGCAGCGCCCGGAAGCTTCCTCTAGCCAAAAACATTCAGTACTTC

clone size: -
V gene: TRBV5-1
D gene: TRBD1
J gene: TRBJ1-1
CDR3 protein: CASSVIGGTGEAFF
CDR3 DNA: TGCGCCAGCAGCGTCATAGGGGGGACAGGGGAAGCTTTCTTT

clone size: -
V gene: TRBV18
D gene: TRBD1
J gene: TRBJ1-3
CDR3 protein: CASSPGQGAGNTIYF
CDR3 DNA: TGTGCCAGCTCACCCGGACAGGGGGCTGGAAACACCATATATTTT

clone size: once
V gene: TRBV7-9
D gene: TRBD1
J gene: TRBJ1-2
CDR3 protein: CASSLGFLPDRADFLYTF
CDR3 DNA: TGTGCCAGCAGCTTAGGTTTTTTACCCGACAGGGCCGATTTTTTGTACACCTTC

clone size: -
V gene: TRBV15
D gene: -
J gene: TRBJ2-3
CDR3 protein: CATSRIPGGDTQYF
CDR3 DNA: TGTGCCACCAGCAGGATTCCTGGAGGAGATACGCAGTATTTT

clone size: -
V gene: TRBV27
D gene: TRBD1
J gene: TRBJ1-3
CDR3 protein: CASSPGTGWGNTIYF
CDR3 DNA: TGTGCCAGCAGTCCGGGGACAGGGTGGGGAAACACCATATATTTT

clone size: -
V gene: TRBV6-1
D gene: TRBD2
J gene: TRBJ2-1
CDR3 protein: CASSGTSDGSEQFF
CDR3 DNA: TGTGCCAGCAGTGGGACTAGCGATGGTAGTGAGCAGTTCTTC

clone size: -
V gene: TRBV7-2
D gene: -
J gene: TRBJ2-7
CDR3 protein: CASSLAPPGSSYEQYF
CDR3 DNA: TGTGCCAGCAGCTTAGCGCCCCCGGGGAGCTCCTACGAGCAGTACTTC

clone size: -
V gene: TRBV19
D gene: -
J gene: TRBJ2-7
CDR3 protein: CASSIDSVGQSYEQYF
CDR3 DNA: TGTGCCAGTAGTATAGACTCAGTCGGACAGTCCTACGAGCAGTACTTC

clone size: -
V gene: TRBV30
D gene: -
J gene: TRBJ1-6
CDR3 protein: CAWMAGGDSPLHF
CDR3 DNA: TGTGCCTGGATGGCCGGCGGGGATTCACCCCTCCACTTT

clone size: -
V gene: TRBV6-5
D gene: -
J gene: TRBJ2-7
CDR3 protein: CASSHGRREQYF
CDR3 DNA: TGTGCCAGCAGTCACGGAAGGAGGGAGCAGTACTTC

clone size: -
V gene: TRBV2
D gene: -
J gene: TRBJ2-7
CDR3 protein: CASSVPGGPSYEQYF
CDR3 DNA: TGTGCCAGCAGTGTCCCAGGCGGGCCCTCCTACGAGCAGTACTTC

clone size: -
V gene: TRBV7-8
D gene: TRBD1
J gene: TRBJ2-3
CDR3 protein: CASSLVKGQASTDTQYF
CDR3 DNA: TGTGCCAGCAGCTTAGTGAAGGGACAGGCTAGCACAGATACGCAGTATTTT

clone size: -
V gene: TRBV6-6
D gene: -
J gene: TRBJ1-2
CDR3 protein: CASSRSSGAVYGYTF
CDR3 DNA: TGTGCCAGCAGTCGTTCGTCGGGGGCGGTCTATGGCTACACCTTC

clone size: -
V gene: TRBV5-5
D gene: -
J gene: TRBJ1-3
CDR3 protein: CASSLDPGVPGNTIYF
CDR3 DNA: TGTGCCAGCAGCTTGGATCCAGGGGTCCCTGGAAACACCATATATTTT

clone size: -
V gene: TRBV18
D gene: -
J gene: TRBJ1-1
CDR3 protein: CASSPTREPEAFF
CDR3 DNA: TGTGCCAGCTCACCAACGAGGGAGCCTGAAGCTTTCTTT

clone size: few
V gene: TRBV11-2
D gene: -
J gene: TRBJ1-1
CDR3 protein: CASSPLKGNTEAFF
CDR3 DNA: TGTGCCAGCAGCCCCCTTAAAGGGAACACTGAAGCTTTCTTT

clone size: -
V gene: TRBV5-8
D gene: TRBD1
J gene: TRBJ2-5
CDR3 protein: CASSLLRTGQETQYF
CDR3 DNA: TGTGCCAGCAGCTTGCTCCGGACAGGCCAAGAGACCCAGTACTTC

clone size: -
V gene: TRBV4-3
D gene: TRBD2
J gene: TRBJ2-7
CDR3 protein: CASSQLADNSYEQYF
CDR3 DNA: TGCGCCAGCAGCCAGCTAGCGGATAACTCCTACGAGCAGTACTTC

clone size: -
V gene: TRBV5-1
D gene: TRBD1
J gene: TRBJ2-2
CDR3 protein: CASSIGQGAYLTGELFF
CDR3 DNA: TGCGCCAGCAGCATAGGACAGGGGGCATATCTAACCGGGGAGCTGTTTTTT

clone size: -
V gene: TRBV6-4
D gene: -
J gene: TRBJ2-3
CDR3 protein: CASSPRGDRPTDTQYF
CDR3 DNA: TGTGCCAGCAGCCCCCGGGGGGACAGACCCACAGATACGCAGTATTTT

clone size: -
V gene: TRBV6-6
D gene: -
J gene: TRBJ2-7
CDR3 protein: CASSYLQGPPYEQYF
CDR3 DNA: TGTGCCAGCAGTTACCTTCAGGGACCCCCCTACGAGCAGTACTTC

clone size: -
V gene: TRBV19
D gene: -
J gene: TRBJ2-5
CDR3 protein: CASRPGGQETQYF
CDR3 DNA: TGTGCCAGTCGCCCCGGGGGACAAGAGACCCAGTACTTC

clone size: -
V gene: TRBV5-1
D gene: TRBD1
J gene: TRBJ2-5
CDR3 protein: CASSLGTGSQETQYF
CDR3 DNA: TGCGCCAGCAGCTTGGGGACAGGGAGTCAAGAGACCCAGTACTTC